Below, 9 T cell receptor beta chains from the same sample are listed, as sequenced in a study of spatial heterogeneity in lung cancer. Study conclusions and caveats: Counts that tracked tumor mutation counts were those of expanded intratumoral alpha and beta TCRs.

No antigen has been assigned to these receptors. Time point denoted: sample taken at primary tumor resection. TCRdb passed the 5' RACE reads through MiXCR, listing each CDR3 protein once. The repertoire holds some 16,000 distinct CDR3 sequences, approximately 7% seen once, with about 20% in the top ten. The sequenced sample was lung tumor tissue, obtained at surgery. The receptors derive from a female donor with early-stage non-small cell lung cancer.

This clonotype was counted at least ten times. The rearrangement joins TRBV7-8 to TRBJ2-3, with D tentatively TRBD2 (5 bases). The germline V gene encodes CDR1 SGHVS and CDR2 FQNEAQ. This CDR3 is 14 amino acids long. Trimming took off 6 bases at V and 1 base at J, with 11 bases between the two ends. CDR3 coding DNA: TGTGCCAGCAGTTTCCTGAGGGGCACAGATACGCAGTATTTT. Translating gives CASSFLRGTDTQYF. Drawing the rest from reference TRBV7-8 and TRBJ2-3, the complete variable domain is GAGVSQSPRYKVAKRGQDVALRCDPISGHVSLFWYQQALGQGPEFLTYFQNEAQLDKSGLPSDRFFAERPEGSVSTLKIQRTQQEDSAVYLCASSFLRGTDTQYFGPGTRLTVL.

In its sample, this clonotype is medium-sized. The chain joins TRBV7-3 to TRBJ2-2; 9 bases fit TRBD2. V gave up 3 bases and J gave up 1 base; unmatched junction bases: 12. CDR3 length equals 19 residues. The germline V gene has CDR1 SGHTA and CDR2 FQGTGA. CDR3 amino acids: CASSFLIFGLALNTGELFF. The CDR3 region has the DNA TGTGCCAGCAGCTTTCTCATTTTTGGACTAGCGTTGAACACCGGGGAGCTGTTTTTT.

In its sample, this clonotype was seen many times. V is TRBV20-1 and J is TRBJ2-7; TRBD1 or TRBD2 may be the D gene (5 bases each). CDR3 length: 12 amino acids. From germline, CDR1 is DFQATT and CDR2 SNEGSKA (reference sequence). V shed 3 bases and J shed 2 bases, with 8 bases lying between them. The CDR3 region is CSASRGAYEQYF. CDR3 bases: TGCAGTGCTAGTAGAGGGGCCTACGAGCAGTACTTC.

The sample holds many counts of this clonotype. The chain combines TRBV29-1 with TRBJ2-2, with a weak D call TRBD1 (6 bases). Germline V CDR1 and CDR2: SQVTM, ANQGSEA. The CDR3 loop spans 13 amino acids. Between the trimmed V and J ends, which lost 5 bases and 3 bases, there was a span of 10 bases. CDR3 region: CSVFRTDTGELFF. As DNA, the CDR3 is TGCAGCGTTTTCAGGACAGACACCGGGGAGCTGTTTTTT.

In this sample, this clonotype turned up many times. The chain recombines TRBV20-1 with TRBJ2-7; TRBD2 aligns across 8 bases. V gave up 6 bases and J gave up 3 bases; unmatched junction bases: 4. The CDR3 contains 12 residues. Germline lookup yields CDR1 DFQATT and CDR2 SNEGSKA (reference sequence). CDR3 sequence reads: CSAPGGNYEQYF. The CDR3 DNA reads TGCAGTGCCCCGGGGGGGAACTACGAGCAGTACTTC.

The chain joins TRBV28 to TRBJ2-1, with TRBD1 matching 11 bases. The germline V gene encodes CDR1 MDHEN and CDR2 SYDVKM. The trim removed 6 bases at V and 7 bases at J, leaving 11 bases unmatched. This CDR3 is built from 16 residues. The CDR3 DNA reads TGTGCCAGCAGAGACCTTTCCGGGACAGGGGGGAATGAGCAGTTCTTC. Amino acids: CASRDLSGTGGNEQFF.

This clonotype was found a few times. The rearrangement uses TRBV7-2 and TRBJ1-6; 7 nucleotides agree with TRBD1. Losses at the gene ends were 2 bases for V and 8 bases for J; bases not matched to a gene: 9. Germline V gene sequence: CDR1 SGHTA, CDR2 FQGNSA. The CDR3 extends over 16 amino acids. The CDR3 bases are TGTGCCAGCAGCTTACAGGGGGGCTCTTCCTATTCACCCCTCCACTTT. It yields the protein CASSLQGGSSYSPLHF.

This clonotype was seen ten or more times. This chain uses TRBV3-1 with TRBJ2-1; 10 nucleotides align to TRBD2. The CDR3 is 16 amino acids. J gave up 8 bases and V 1 base, and 8 bases lay outside the gene matches. Germline V gives CDR1 LGHDT, CDR2 YNNKEL (reference sequence). The CDR3 sequence: CASSQGRRLAGHEQFF. In nucleotides, the CDR3 is TGTGCCAGCAGCCAAGGGCGTCGACTAGCGGGTCATGAGCAGTTCTTC.

Ten or more counts support this clonotype. V is TRBV9 and J is TRBJ1-2; 9 bases are a match to TRBD1. Germline V gene lookup returns CDR1 SGDLS and CDR2 YYNGEE. The CDR3 totals 16 residues. The trim removed 2 bases at V and 4 bases at J, leaving 9 bases unmatched. CDR3 protein: CASSVYDRTGVYGYTF. CDR3 DNA sequence: TGTGCCAGCAGCGTTTATGACAGGACAGGGGTCTATGGCTACACCTTC.